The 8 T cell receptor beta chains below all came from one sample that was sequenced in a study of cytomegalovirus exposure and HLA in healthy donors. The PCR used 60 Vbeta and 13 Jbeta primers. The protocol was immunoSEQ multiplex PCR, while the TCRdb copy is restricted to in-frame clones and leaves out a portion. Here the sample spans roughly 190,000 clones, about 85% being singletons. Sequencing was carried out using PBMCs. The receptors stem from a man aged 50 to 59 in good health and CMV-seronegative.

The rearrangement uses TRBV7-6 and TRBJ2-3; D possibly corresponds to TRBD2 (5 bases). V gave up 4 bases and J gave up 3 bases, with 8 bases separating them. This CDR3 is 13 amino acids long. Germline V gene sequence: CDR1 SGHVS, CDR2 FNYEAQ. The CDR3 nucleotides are TGTGCCAGCAGCTCCGGAGGTACAGATACGCAGTATTTT. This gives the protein CASSSGGTDTQYF.

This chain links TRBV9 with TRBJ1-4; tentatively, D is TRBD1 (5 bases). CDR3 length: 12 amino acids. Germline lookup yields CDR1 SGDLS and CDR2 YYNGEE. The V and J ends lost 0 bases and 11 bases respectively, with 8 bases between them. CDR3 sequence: CASSVDGGKLFF. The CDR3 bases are TGTGCCAGCAGCGTAGACGGGGGGAAACTGTTTTTT.

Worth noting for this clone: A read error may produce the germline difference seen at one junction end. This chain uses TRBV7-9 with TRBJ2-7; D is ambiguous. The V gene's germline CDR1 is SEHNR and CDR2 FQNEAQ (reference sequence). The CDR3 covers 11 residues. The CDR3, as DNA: TGTTCCAGCAGCTTAACATACGAGCAGTACTTC. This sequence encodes CSSSLTYEQYF.

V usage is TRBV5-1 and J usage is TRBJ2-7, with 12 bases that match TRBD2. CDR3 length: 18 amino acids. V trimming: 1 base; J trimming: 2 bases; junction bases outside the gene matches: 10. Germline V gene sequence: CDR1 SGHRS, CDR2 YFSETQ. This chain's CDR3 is CASSLSAGTSGQTYEQYF. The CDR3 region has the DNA TGCGCCAGCAGCTTGAGCGCCGGGACTAGCGGGCAAACCTACGAGCAGTACTTC.

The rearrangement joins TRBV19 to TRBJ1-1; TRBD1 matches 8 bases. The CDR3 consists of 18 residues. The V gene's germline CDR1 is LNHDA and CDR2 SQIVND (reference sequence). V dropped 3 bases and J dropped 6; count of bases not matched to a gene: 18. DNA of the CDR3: TGTGCCAGTAGTATTGCCGGACAGGGAAGATTTGAGGTGGCTGAAGCTTTCTTT. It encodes CASSIAGQGRFEVAEAFF. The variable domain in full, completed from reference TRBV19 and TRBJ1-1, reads DGGITQSPKYLFRKEGQNVTLSCEQNLNHDAMYWYRQDPGQGLRLIYYSQIVNDFQKGDIAEGYSVSREKKESFPLTVTSAQKNPTAFYLCASSIAGQGRFEVAEAFFGQGTRLTVV.

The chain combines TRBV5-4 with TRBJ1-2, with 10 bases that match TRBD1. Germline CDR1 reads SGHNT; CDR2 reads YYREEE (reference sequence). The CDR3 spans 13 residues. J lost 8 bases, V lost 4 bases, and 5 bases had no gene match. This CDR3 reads CASSQDRGLGYTF. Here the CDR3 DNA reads TGTGCCAGCAGCCAAGACAGGGGGCTAGGCTACACCTTC. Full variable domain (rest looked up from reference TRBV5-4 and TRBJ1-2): ETGVTQSPTHLIKTRGQQVTLRCSSQSGHNTVSWYQQALGQGPQFIFQYYREEENGRGNFPPRFSGLQFPNYSSELNVNALELDDSALYLCASSQDRGLGYTFGSGTRLTVV.

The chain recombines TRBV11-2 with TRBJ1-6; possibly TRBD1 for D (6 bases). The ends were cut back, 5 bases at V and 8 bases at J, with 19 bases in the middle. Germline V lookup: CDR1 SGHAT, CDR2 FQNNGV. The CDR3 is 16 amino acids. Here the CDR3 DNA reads TGTGCCAGCAGCGCCGGGACACGGAACGTACATTCACCCCTCCACTTT. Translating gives CASSAGTRNVHSPLHF.

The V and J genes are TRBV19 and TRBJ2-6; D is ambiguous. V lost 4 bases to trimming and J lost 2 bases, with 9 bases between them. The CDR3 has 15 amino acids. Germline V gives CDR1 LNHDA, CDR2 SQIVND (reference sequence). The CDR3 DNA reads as TGTGCCAGTAGTACACAGAACACTGGGGCCAACGTCCTGACTTTC. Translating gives CASSTQNTGANVLTF.